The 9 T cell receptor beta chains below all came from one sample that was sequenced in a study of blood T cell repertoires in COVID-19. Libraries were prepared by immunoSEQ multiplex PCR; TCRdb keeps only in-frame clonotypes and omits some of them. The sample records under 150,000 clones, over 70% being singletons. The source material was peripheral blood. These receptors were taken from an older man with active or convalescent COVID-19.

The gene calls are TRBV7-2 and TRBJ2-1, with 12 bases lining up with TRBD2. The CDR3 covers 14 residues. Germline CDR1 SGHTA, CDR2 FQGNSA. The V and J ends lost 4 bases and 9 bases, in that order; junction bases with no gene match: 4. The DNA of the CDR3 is TGTGCCAGCAGCTCTAGCGGGGGGGAGCTTGAGCAGTTCTTC. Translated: CASSSSGGELEQFF.

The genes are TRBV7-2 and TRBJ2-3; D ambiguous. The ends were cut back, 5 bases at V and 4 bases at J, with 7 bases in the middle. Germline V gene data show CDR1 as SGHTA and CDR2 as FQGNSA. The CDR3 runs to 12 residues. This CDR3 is CASSIAPDTQYF. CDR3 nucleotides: TGTGCCAGCAGCATCGCGCCAGATACGCAGTATTTT.

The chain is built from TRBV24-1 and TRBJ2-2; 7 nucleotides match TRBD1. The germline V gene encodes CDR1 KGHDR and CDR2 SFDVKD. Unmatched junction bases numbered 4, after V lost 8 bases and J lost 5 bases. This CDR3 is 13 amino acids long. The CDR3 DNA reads TGTGCCACCAAGGGGGCTGGGACCGGGGAGCTGTTTTTT. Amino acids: CATKGAGTGELFF.

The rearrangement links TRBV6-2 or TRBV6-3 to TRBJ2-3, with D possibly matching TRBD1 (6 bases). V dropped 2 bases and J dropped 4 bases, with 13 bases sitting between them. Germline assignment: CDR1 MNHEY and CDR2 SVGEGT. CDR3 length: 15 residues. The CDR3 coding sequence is TGTGCCAGCAGTTACATCCCGGGACATTCAGATACGCAGTATTTT. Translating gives CASSYIPGHSDTQYF.

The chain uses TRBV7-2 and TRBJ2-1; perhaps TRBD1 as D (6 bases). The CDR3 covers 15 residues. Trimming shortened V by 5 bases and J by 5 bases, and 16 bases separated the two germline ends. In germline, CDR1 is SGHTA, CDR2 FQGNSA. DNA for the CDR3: TGTGCCAGCAGCCAGGTCATCTGGGACAACAATGAGCAGTTCTTC. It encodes CASSQVIWDNNEQFF.

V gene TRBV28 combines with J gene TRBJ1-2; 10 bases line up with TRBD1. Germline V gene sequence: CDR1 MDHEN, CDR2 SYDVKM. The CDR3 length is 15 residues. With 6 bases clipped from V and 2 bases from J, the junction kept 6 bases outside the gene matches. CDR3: CASSPQDRGNYGYTF. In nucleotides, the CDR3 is TGTGCCAGCAGCCCCCAGGACAGGGGGAACTATGGCTACACCTTC.

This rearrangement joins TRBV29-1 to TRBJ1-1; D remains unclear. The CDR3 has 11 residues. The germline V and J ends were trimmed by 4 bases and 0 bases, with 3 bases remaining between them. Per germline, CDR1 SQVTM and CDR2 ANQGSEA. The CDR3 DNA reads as TGCAGCGTTGTTATGAACACTGAAGCTTTCTTT. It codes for CSVVMNTEAFF.

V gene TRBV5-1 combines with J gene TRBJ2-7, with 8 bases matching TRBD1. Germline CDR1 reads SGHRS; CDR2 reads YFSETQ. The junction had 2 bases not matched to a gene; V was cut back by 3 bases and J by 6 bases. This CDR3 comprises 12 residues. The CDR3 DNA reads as TGCGCCAGCAGCTCGGACAGGGTCGAGCAGTACTTC. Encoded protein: CASSSDRVEQYF.

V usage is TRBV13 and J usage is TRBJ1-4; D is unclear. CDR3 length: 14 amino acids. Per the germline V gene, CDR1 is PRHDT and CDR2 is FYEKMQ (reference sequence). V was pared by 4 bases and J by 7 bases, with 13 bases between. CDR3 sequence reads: CASSSKGRGEKLFF. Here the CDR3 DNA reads TGTGCCAGCAGCTCTAAAGGTCGGGGTGAAAAACTGTTTTTT.